One and the same sample provided the 14 T cell receptor beta chains below, sequenced in a study of cytomegalovirus exposure and HLA in healthy donors. Both 60 Vbeta primers and 13 Jbeta primers went into the PCR. Generated by immunoSEQ multiplex PCR, the TCRdb table keeps only in-frame clones and is missing some. Of roughly 250,000 clones in the sample, approximately 80% were seen once. Input material: PBMCs. Every receptor here comes from a girl aged 2-10 years in good health and CMV-seronegative.

The J gene is TRBJ1-2, the V gene TRBV9; the D gene is possibly TRBD1 (6 bases). Per germline, CDR1 SGDLS and CDR2 YYNGEE. The length of the CDR3 is 13 residues. Deletions cut 5 bases from V and 3 bases from J, with 11 bases between. This chain's CDR3 is CASRAAGDYGYTF. DNA of the CDR3: TGTGCCAGCAGGGCCGCAGGGGACTATGGCTACACCTTC. The full variable domain, with the rest looked up from reference TRBV9 and TRBJ1-2, is DSGVTQTPKHLITATGQRVTLRCSPRSGDLSVYWYQQSLDQGLQFLIQYYNGEERAKGNILERFSAQQFPDLHSELNLSSLELGDSALYFCASRAAGDYGYTFGSGTRLTVV.

The genes are TRBV7-3 and TRBJ2-3; no firm D call. V was pared by 2 bases and J by 4 bases, with 10 bases between. In germline, CDR1 is SGHTA, CDR2 FQGTGA. CDR3 length: 14 residues. In DNA form, the CDR3 reads TGTGCCAGCAGCTTATTGGGTAGCCCAGATACGCAGTATTTT. Amino acids: CASSLLGSPDTQYF. Supplemented by reference TRBV7-3 and TRBJ2-3, the full variable domain reads GAGVSQTPSNKVTEKGKYVELRCDPISGHTALYWYRQSLGQGPEFLIYFQGTGAADDSGLPNDRFFAVRPEGSVSTLKIQRTERGDSAVYLCASSLLGSPDTQYFGPGTRLTVL.

The genes are TRBV5-1 and TRBJ1-3; the D is unclear. The V and J ends lost 4 bases and 0 bases respectively, with 8 bases between them. The CDR3 has 14 amino acids. The germline gives CDR1 SGHRS, CDR2 YFSETQ. The CDR3 loop is CASSSGSSGNTIYF. The DNA for the CDR3 is TGCGCCAGCAGCAGCGGGAGCTCTGGAAACACCATATATTTT.

V and J are TRBV9 and TRBJ2-1, with TRBD2 as a possible D gene (6 bases). This CDR3 spans 15 amino acids. V was cut by 3 bases and J by 5 bases, with 15 bases left in between. From germline, CDR1 is SGDLS and CDR2 YYNGEE. DNA of the CDR3: TGTGCCAGCAGCGGCACCCCGGGACTGAACAATGAGCAGTTCTTC. Translated, it gives CASSGTPGLNNEQFF.

V is TRBV28 and J is TRBJ1-4; perhaps TRBD1 as D (6 bases). The V end was cut by 2 bases, the J end by 4 bases, with 14 bases between. The CDR3 has 16 amino acids. The germline V gene encodes CDR1 MDHEN and CDR2 SYDVKM. The CDR3 nucleotides read TGTGCCAGCAGTTTAACCTGGGGGGGGCTTAATGAAAAACTGTTTTTT. This sequence encodes CASSLTWGGLNEKLFF.

The chain links TRBV6-5 to TRBJ2-3; 7 bases are shared with TRBD2. This CDR3 has 11 residues. J was trimmed by 4 bases and V by 8 bases; bases with no gene match: 0. CDR1 is MNHEY and CDR2 is SVGAGI in the germline V gene. The CDR3 DNA reads as TGTGCCAGCGGGGGGGCAGATACGCAGTATTTT. It yields the protein CASGGADTQYF.

This clone appeared a single time. This chain's CDR3 is CASSLTRTFYNEQFF. In DNA form, the CDR3 reads TGCGCCAGCAGCTTGACCCGGACTTTCTACAATGAGCAGTTCTTC. J is TRBJ2-1 and V is TRBV5-1; D is perhaps TRBD2 (5 bases). CDR3 length: 15 residues. CDR1 and CDR2 from the germline V gene are SGHRS and YFSETQ. Trimming pared 1 base from V and 3 bases from J, leaving 11 bases between.

The gene calls are TRBV30 and TRBJ2-7; a possible D gene is TRBD2 (6 bases). V was pared by 7 bases and J by 2 bases, with 12 bases between. Looked up from germline, CDR1 is GTSNPN and CDR2 is SVGIG (reference sequence). This CDR3 comprises 12 residues. The CDR3 sequence: CAFKGGAYEQYF. The CDR3 DNA follows: TGTGCCTTTAAGGGAGGAGCCTACGAGCAGTACTTC.

The chain couples TRBV9 to TRBJ2-7; 7 positions agree with TRBD1. With 0 bases clipped from V and 2 bases from J, the junction kept 5 bases outside the gene matches. The length of the CDR3 is 15 residues. In germline, CDR1 is SGDLS, CDR2 YYNGEE. The CDR3: CASSVGWTGTYEQYF. The CDR3 nucleotides read TGTGCCAGCAGCGTAGGGTGGACAGGCACCTACGAGCAGTACTTC.

J is TRBJ1-2 and V is TRBV2, with a possible D match to TRBD1 (6 bases). Germline assignment: CDR1 SNHLY and CDR2 FYNNEI. The CDR3 has 14 amino acids. The V and J ends lost 7 bases and 4 bases respectively, with 16 bases between them. Here the CDR3 reads CASMGAGWAYGYTF. The DNA for the CDR3 is TGTGCCAGCATGGGGGCAGGGTGGGCCTATGGCTACACCTTC.

Only a few counts were recorded for this clone. CDR3 coding DNA: TGTGCCAGCAGCCAAGATAACTGGGGAGATGGCTACACCTTC. The encoded protein is CASSQDNWGDGYTF. The chain uses TRBV14 and TRBJ1-2; D gene uncertain. Germline V lookup: CDR1 SGHDN, CDR2 FVKESK. Trimming removed 0 bases from V and 6 bases from J, with 11 bases in between. This CDR3 is 14 amino acids long. The complete variable domain, with remaining parts taken from reference TRBV14 and TRBJ1-2, reads EAGVTQFPSHSVIEKGQTVTLRCDPISGHDNLYWYRRVMGKEIKFLLHFVKESKQDESGMPNNRFLAERTGGTYSTLKVQPAELEDSGVYFCASSQDNWGDGYTFGSGTRLTVV.

The chain recombines TRBV9 with TRBJ2-1; 11 bases fit TRBD2. This CDR3 spans 15 amino acids. V lost 4 bases to trimming and J lost 6 bases; unmatched junction nucleotides: 6. Per germline, CDR1 SGDLS and CDR2 YYNGEE. CDR3 region: CASSTSGSLSNEQFF. The DNA for the CDR3 is TGTGCCAGCAGCACTAGCGGGAGTTTAAGCAATGAGCAGTTCTTC.

V is TRBV5-1 and J is TRBJ2-5; 15 bases fit TRBD2. The CDR3 is 19 amino acids. V lost 0 bases to trimming and J lost 6 bases; unmatched junction nucleotides: 12. Germline V gives CDR1 SGHRS, CDR2 YFSETQ. The CDR3 coding sequence is TGCGCCAGCAGCTTGGATTTGGGGACTAGCGGGGGGCCGGGGAAGACCCAGTACTTC. Its translation: CASSLDLGTSGGPGKTQYF.

This chain connects TRBV6-1 to TRBJ2-7; 9 bases align to TRBD2. Germline assignment: CDR1 MNHNS and CDR2 SASEGT. The CDR3 length is 16 residues. J gave up 3 bases and V 0 bases, and 6 bases lay outside the gene matches. This chain's CDR3 is CASSEALGLAFYEQYF. The CDR3 DNA is TGTGCCAGCAGTGAAGCGCTGGGACTAGCTTTCTACGAGCAGTACTTC.